The sequence of this T cell receptor (beta chain) was determined in a study of blood T cell repertoires in COVID-19. Study details: Both acute and convalescent COVID-19 samples were obtained from the United States, Italy and Spain. In each case, the material was cDNA or gDNA derived from T cells, B-cell-depleted T cells, or PBMCs.

Study processing details: It was from reference gene primer amplification that nucleated cell counts were estimated. Produced via immunoSEQ multiplex PCR; TCRdb's table is partial and in-frame only. The V and J calls and the clone size are those of that table, but D and trimming were determined from the DNA. The sample comprises about 270,000 clones, 70% to 90% of which are singletons, and around 10% rests with the top ten. The CDR3 is made up of 16 amino acids. From germline, CDR1 is LGHNA and CDR2 YNFKEQ. V shed 4 bases and J shed 6 bases, with 22 bases lying between them. The chain carries TRBV4-2 and TRBJ2-7; D is perhaps TRBD2 (6 bases). The sequence was collected from a woman in her 70s with acute or convalescent COVID-19. The sequenced material came from peripheral blood. The CDR3 here is CASSLGGWGSSGEQYF. The CDR3 DNA reads as TGTGCCAGCAGCCTTGGGGGGTGGGGGAGTAGTGGCGAGCAGTACTTC.